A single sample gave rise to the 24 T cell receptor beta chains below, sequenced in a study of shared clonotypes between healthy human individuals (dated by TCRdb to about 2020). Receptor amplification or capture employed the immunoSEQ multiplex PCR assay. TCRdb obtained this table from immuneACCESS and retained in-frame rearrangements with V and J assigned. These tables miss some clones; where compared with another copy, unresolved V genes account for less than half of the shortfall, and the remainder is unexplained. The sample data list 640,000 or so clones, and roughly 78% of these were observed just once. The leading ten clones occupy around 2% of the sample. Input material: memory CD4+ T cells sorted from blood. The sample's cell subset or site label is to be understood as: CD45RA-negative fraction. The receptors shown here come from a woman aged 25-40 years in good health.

CDR3 nucleotides: TGTGCCAGGCGGCCAGCGGGGGGAGAGACCCAGTACTTC. Its protein is CARRPAGGETQYF. This chain joins TRBV2 and TRBJ2-5; TRBD2 matches at 9 bases. Germline V gives CDR1 SNHLY, CDR2 FYNNEI. The CDR3 covers 13 residues. Losses at the gene ends were 9 bases for V and 4 bases for J; bases not matched to a gene: 6.

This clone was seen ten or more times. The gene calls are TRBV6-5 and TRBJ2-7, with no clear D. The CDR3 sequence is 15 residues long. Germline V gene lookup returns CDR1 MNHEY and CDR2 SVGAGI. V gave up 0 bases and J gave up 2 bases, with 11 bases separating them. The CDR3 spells CASSYSNPRAYEQYF. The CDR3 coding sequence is TGTGCCAGCAGTTACTCGAACCCCAGAGCCTACGAGCAGTACTTC.

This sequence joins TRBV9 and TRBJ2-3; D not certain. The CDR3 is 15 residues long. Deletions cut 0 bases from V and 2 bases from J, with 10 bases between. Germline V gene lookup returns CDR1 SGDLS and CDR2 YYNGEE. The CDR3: CASSVALRATDTQYF. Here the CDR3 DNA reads TGTGCCAGCAGCGTAGCTTTAAGGGCCACAGATACGCAGTATTTT.

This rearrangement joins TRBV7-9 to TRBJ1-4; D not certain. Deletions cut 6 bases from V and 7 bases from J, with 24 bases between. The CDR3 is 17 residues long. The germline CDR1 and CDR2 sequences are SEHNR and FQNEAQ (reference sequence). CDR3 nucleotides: TGTGCCAGCAGAGAGAAAAATATCGGTCCACGGTCTGAAAAACTGTTTTTT. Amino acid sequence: CASREKNIGPRSEKLFF.

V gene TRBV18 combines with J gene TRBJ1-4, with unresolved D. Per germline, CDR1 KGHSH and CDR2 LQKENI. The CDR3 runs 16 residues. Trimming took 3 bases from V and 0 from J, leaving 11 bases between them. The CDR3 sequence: CASSPGSPATNEKLFF. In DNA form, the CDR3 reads TGTGCCAGCTCACCTGGATCTCCCGCAACTAATGAAAAACTGTTTTTT.

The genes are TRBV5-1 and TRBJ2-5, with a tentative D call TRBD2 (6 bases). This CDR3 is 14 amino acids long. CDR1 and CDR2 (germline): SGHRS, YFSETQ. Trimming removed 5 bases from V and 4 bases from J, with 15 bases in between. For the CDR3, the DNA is TGCGCCAGCAGGTATGGTGAGGGAGGAGAGACCCAGTACTTC. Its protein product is CASRYGEGGETQYF. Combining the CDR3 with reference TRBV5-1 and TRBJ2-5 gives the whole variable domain KAGVTQTPRYLIKTRGQQVTLSCSPISGHRSVSWYQQTPGQGLQFLFEYFSETQRNKGNFPGRFSGRQFSNSRSEMNVSTLELGDSALYLCASRYGEGGETQYFGPGTRLLVL.

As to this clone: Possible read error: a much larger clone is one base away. CDR3 sequence (DNA): TGTGCCAGCAGCGGGACTAGCGGGAGCTACGAGCAGTACTTC. It is translated as CASSGTSGSYEQYF. The chain combines TRBV11-2 with TRBJ2-7, with 14 bases matching TRBD2. The V segment lost 5 bases and the J segment 3 bases; nucleotides outside the gene matches: 0. The CDR3 is 14 amino acids. Germline V gene data show CDR1 as SGHAT and CDR2 as FQNNGV.

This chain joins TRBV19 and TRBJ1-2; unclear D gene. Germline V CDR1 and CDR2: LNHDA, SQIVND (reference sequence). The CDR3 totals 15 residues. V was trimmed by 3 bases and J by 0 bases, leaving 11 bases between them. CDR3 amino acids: CASSIVATTNYGYTF. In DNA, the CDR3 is TGTGCCAGTAGTATTGTCGCGACAACTAACTATGGCTACACCTTC.

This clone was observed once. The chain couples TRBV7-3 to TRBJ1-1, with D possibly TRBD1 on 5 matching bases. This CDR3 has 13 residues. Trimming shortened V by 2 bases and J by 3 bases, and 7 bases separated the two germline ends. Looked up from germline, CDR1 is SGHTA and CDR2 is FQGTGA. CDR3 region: CASSLQQDTEAFF. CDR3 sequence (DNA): TGTGCCAGCAGCTTACAACAGGACACTGAAGCTTTCTTT.

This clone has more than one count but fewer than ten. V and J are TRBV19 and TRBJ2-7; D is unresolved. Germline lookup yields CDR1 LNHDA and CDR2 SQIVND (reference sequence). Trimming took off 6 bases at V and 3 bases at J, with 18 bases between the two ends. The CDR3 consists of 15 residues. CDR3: CASSLIFAGHYEQYF. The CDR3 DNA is TGTGCCAGTAGCCTTATATTTGCAGGCCACTACGAGCAGTACTTC.

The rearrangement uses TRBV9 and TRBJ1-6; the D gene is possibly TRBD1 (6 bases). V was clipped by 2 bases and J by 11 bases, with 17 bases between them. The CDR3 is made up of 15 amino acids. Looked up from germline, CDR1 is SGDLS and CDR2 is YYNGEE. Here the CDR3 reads CASSVTGTPRAPLHF. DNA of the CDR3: TGTGCCAGCAGCGTCACCGGGACACCGCGTGCACCCCTCCACTTT.

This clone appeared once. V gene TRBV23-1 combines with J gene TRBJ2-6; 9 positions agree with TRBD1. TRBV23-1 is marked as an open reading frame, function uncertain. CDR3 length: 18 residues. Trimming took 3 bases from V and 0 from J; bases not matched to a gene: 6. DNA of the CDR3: TGCGCCAGCAGTCAGGAAGACAGGGGGGGCTCTGGGGCCAACGTCCTGACTTTC. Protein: CASSQEDRGGSGANVLTF.

CDR3 loop: CASSQGLAGGPRTDTQYF. The DNA for the CDR3 is TGCGCCAGCAGCCAGGGACTAGCGGGAGGGCCTCGCACAGATACGCAGTATTTT. This rearrangement joins TRBV5-1 to TRBJ2-3, with TRBD2 matching 16 bases. Germline V gives CDR1 SGHRS, CDR2 YFSETQ. This CDR3 spans 18 amino acids. The J segment lost 1 base and the V segment lost 4 bases, leaving 6 bases of the junction unmatched.

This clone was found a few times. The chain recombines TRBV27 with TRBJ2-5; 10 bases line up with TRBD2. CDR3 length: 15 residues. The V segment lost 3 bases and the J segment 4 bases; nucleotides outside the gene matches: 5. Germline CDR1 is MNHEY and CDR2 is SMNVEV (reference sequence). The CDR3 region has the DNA TGTGCCAGCAGTTTGGCTAGCGGGAGAAGAGAGACCCAGTACTTC. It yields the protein CASSLASGRRETQYF.

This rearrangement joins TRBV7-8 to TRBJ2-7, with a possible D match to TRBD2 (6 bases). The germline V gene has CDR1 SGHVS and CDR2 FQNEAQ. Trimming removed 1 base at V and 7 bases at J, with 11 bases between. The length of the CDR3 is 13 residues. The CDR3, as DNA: TGTGCCAGCAGCTTAGGCAGGGCGGGGGAGCAGTACTTC. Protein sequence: CASSLGRAGEQYF.

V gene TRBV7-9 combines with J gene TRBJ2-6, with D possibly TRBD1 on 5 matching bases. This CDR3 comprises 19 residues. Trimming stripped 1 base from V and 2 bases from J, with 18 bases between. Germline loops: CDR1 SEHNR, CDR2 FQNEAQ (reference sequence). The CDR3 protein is CASSLGQLFGLAGANVLTF. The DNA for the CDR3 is TGTGCCAGCAGCTTAGGACAGCTCTTCGGCCTGGCTGGGGCCAACGTCCTGACTTTC.

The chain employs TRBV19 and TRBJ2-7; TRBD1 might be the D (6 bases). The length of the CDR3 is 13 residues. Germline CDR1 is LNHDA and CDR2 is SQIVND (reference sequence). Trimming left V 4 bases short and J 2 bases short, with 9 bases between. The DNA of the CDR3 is TGTGCCAGTAGTAAGACAGGACCCTACGAGCAGTACTTC. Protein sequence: CASSKTGPYEQYF. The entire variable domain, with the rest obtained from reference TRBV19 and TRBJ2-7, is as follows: DGGITQSPKYLFRKEGQNVTLSCEQNLNHDAMYWYRQDPGQGLRLIYYSQIVNDFQKGDIAEGYSVSREKKESFPLTVTSAQKNPTAFYLCASSKTGPYEQYFGPGTRLTVT.

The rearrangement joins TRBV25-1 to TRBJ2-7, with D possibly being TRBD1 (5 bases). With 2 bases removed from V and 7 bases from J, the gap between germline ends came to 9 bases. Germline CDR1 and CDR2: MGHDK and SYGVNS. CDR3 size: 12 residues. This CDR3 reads CASSERQLEQYF. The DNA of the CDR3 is TGTGCCAGCAGTGAAAGACAGCTGGAGCAGTACTTC.

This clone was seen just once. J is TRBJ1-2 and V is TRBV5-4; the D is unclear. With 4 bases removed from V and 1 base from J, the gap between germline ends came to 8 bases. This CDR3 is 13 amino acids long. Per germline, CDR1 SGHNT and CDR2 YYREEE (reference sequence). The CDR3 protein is CASSPQINYGYTF. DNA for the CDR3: TGTGCCAGCAGCCCACAGATTAACTATGGCTACACCTTC.

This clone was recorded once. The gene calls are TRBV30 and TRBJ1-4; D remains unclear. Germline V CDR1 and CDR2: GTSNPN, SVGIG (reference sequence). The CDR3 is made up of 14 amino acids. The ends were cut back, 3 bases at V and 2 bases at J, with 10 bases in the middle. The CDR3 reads CAWSPTSTNEKLFF. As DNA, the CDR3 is TGTGCCTGGAGCCCGACCAGTACTAATGAAAAACTGTTTTTT. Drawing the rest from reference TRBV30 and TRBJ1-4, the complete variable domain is SQTIHQWPATLVQPVGSPLSLECTVEGTSNPNLYWYRQAAGRGLQLLFYSVGIGQISSEVPQNLSASRPQDRQFILSSKKLLLSDSGFYLCAWSPTSTNEKLFFGSGTQLSVL.

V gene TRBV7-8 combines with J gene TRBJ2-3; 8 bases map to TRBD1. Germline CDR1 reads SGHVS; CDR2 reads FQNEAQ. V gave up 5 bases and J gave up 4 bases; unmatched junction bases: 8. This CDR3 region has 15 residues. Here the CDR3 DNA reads TGTGCCAGCAGCCCTAAGCGGACAGGGTCAGATACGCAGTATTTT. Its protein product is CASSPKRTGSDTQYF. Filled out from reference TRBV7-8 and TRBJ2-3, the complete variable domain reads GAGVSQSPRYKVAKRGQDVALRCDPISGHVSLFWYQQALGQGPEFLTYFQNEAQLDKSGLPSDRFFAERPEGSVSTLKIQRTQQEDSAVYLCASSPKRTGSDTQYFGPGTRLTVL.

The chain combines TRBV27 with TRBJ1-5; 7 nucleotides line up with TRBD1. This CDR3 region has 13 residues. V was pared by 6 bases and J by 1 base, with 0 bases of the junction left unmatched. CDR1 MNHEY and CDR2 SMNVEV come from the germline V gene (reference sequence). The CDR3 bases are TGTGCCAGCAGGACAGGGAGCAATCAGCCCCAGCATTTT. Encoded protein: CASRTGSNQPQHF.

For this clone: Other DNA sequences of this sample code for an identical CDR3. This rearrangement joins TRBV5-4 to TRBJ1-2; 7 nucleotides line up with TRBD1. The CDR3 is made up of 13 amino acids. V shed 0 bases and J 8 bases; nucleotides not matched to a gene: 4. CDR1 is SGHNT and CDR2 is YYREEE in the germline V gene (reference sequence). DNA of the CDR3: TGTGCCAGCAGCTTGGAAACAGGGGCCGGCTACACCTTC. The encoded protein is CASSLETGAGYTF. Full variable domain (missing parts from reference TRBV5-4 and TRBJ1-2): ETGVTQSPTHLIKTRGQQVTLRCSSQSGHNTVSWYQQALGQGPQFIFQYYREEENGRGNFPPRFSGLQFPNYSSELNVNALELDDSALYLCASSLETGAGYTFGSGTRLTVV.

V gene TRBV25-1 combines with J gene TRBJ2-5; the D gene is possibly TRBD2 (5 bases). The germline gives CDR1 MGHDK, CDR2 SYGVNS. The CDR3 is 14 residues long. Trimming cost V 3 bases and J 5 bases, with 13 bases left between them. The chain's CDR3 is CASSDDGKRETQYF. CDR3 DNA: TGTGCCAGCAGTGATGACGGGAAGCGGGAGACCCAGTACTTC.